This TCR beta chain was identified during a study of CD8+ T cells in alopecia areata. Whole-study results and caveats: Scalp clonality and expanded CD8+ clones among the top 100 showed significant decreases with tofacitinib. Only one nonresponder was present, which leaves the link between baseline CD8+ expansion and response uncertain.

Turning to this clone: The antigen remains undetermined.

This sample's treatment: oral pan-JAK inhibitor, 5-10 mg twice daily. cDNA serving as the sequencing template came from extracted, reverse transcribed RNA. TCRdb's table, derived via immunoSEQ multiplex PCR, lists solely in-frame clones and lacks some. This sample has around 120,000 clones, with about 50% found just once. From germline, CDR1 is LNHDA and CDR2 SQIVND (reference sequence). The junction had 14 bases not matched to a gene; V was cut back by 4 bases and J by 7 bases. This CDR3 comprises 17 residues. The chain has TRBV19 and TRBJ1-4; 8 nucleotides match TRBD1. This specimen consisted of CD4+ T cells sorted from blood, obtained at week 4, from a patient treated with tofacitinib. The TCR sequence derives from a human donor with alopecia areata. The CDR3, as DNA: TGTGCCAGTAGTACGCCACCCTGGACAGGGCCCTCTGAAAAACTGTTTTTT. Translation gives CASSTPPWTGPSEKLFF. Full variable domain (outside the CDR3, taken from reference TRBV19 and TRBJ1-4): DGGITQSPKYLFRKEGQNVTLSCEQNLNHDAMYWYRQDPGQGLRLIYYSQIVNDFQKGDIAEGYSVSREKKESFPLTVTSAQKNPTAFYLCASSTPPWTGPSEKLFFGSGTQLSVL.